Following are 28 T cell receptor beta chains from one sample sequenced in a study of control samples from healthy donors and cancer patients. This table comes from immunoSEQ multiplex PCR, and its TCRdb copy is limited to in-frame clones, with some not included. Of 150,000 to 200,000 clones in the sample, roughly 92% were seen once. The material sequenced was blood. These receptors were obtained from a man under 40 in good health.

V is TRBV27 and J is TRBJ1-2; 8 bases agree with TRBD1. Germline-derived CDR1 and CDR2 are MNHEY and SMNVEV (reference sequence). The ends lost 3 bases at V and 4 bases at J; junction bases unmatched: 4. The CDR3 covers 14 residues. Here the CDR3 DNA reads TGTGCCAGCAGTTTCCAGGGGGCGGGCTATGGCTACACCTTC. Its protein product is CASSFQGAGYGYTF.

This clone was counted a few times. The same CDR3 is also encoded by other DNA sequences in this sample. This CDR3 is CASSPNSYEQYF. The CDR3 DNA sequence: TGTGCCAGCTCACCAAACTCCTACGAGCAGTACTTC. V usage is TRBV18 and J usage is TRBJ2-7; D unclear. Trimming took off 2 bases at V and 0 bases at J, with 2 bases between the two ends. Germline-derived CDR1 and CDR2 are KGHSH and LQKENI. CDR3 size: 12 residues.

The chain is built from TRBV18 and TRBJ1-2, with D possibly TRBD1 on 5 matching bases. CDR1 and CDR2 (germline): KGHSH, LQKENI. V was trimmed by 2 bases and J by 4 bases, leaving 8 bases between them. This CDR3 comprises 13 residues. The CDR3 sequence: CASSPDSLYGYTF. Written as DNA, the CDR3 is TGTGCCAGCTCACCAGACAGCCTCTATGGCTACACCTTC.

The V gene is TRBV30, the J gene TRBJ1-4; 7 bases agree with TRBD1. This CDR3 comprises 15 residues. V shed 2 bases and J 5 bases; nucleotides not matched to a gene: 8. Germline V CDR1 and CDR2: GTSNPN, SVGIG (reference sequence). CDR3 protein: CAWSPRGTVNEKLFF. The CDR3 DNA sequence: TGTGCCTGGAGTCCTCGTGGGACAGTGAATGAAAAACTGTTTTTT.

The chain has TRBV5-4 and TRBJ1-5; 7 bases are shared with TRBD1. J was trimmed by 0 bases and V by 3 bases; bases with no gene match: 3. CDR1 SGHNT and CDR2 YYREEE come from the germline V gene (reference sequence). The CDR3 spans 15 residues. CDR3 in DNA: TGTGCCAGCAGCTCACAGGGGTCTAGCAATCAGCCCCAGCATTTT. This sequence encodes CASSSQGSSNQPQHF.

The rearrangement links TRBV5-6 to TRBJ1-1; no definite D call. Trimming took off 0 bases at V and 10 bases at J, with 10 bases between the two ends. The CDR3 sequence is 12 residues long. Germline V lookup: CDR1 SGHDT, CDR2 YYEEEE. CDR3 residues: CASSLAGIRAFF. In DNA form, the CDR3 reads TGTGCCAGCAGCTTGGCGGGAATCAGAGCTTTCTTT.

The genes are TRBV6-6 and TRBJ1-6; 9 bases align to TRBD1. The length of the CDR3 is 14 residues. V lost 6 bases, J lost 10 bases, and 7 bases stayed unmatched. CDR1 is MNHNY and CDR2 is SVGAGI in the germline V gene (reference sequence). The CDR3 sequence: CASSPTGGESPLHF. The CDR3, as DNA: TGTGCCAGCAGCCCCACAGGGGGCGAATCACCCCTCCACTTT.

This chain links TRBV19 with TRBJ1-3; D may be TRBD1 (6 bases). Per the germline V gene, CDR1 is LNHDA and CDR2 is SQIVND (reference sequence). The CDR3 is 13 amino acids. V was pared by 6 bases and J by 4 bases, with 10 bases between. Written as DNA, the CDR3 is TGTGCCAGTAGGGTACAGGGCGGAAACACCATATATTTT. This codes for CASRVQGGNTIYF.

The gene calls are TRBV6-6 and TRBJ2-7, with D perhaps TRBD1 (5 bases). Trimming took off 2 bases at V and 5 bases at J, with 16 bases between the two ends. The length of the CDR3 is 15 residues. CDR1 is MNHNY and CDR2 is SVGAGI in the germline V gene (reference sequence). CDR3 sequence reads: CASSYTLSRAHEQYF. The DNA for the CDR3 is TGTGCCAGCAGTTACACTTTGAGCAGGGCCCACGAGCAGTACTTC.

The rearrangement uses TRBV29-1 and TRBJ2-1; D not certain. The CDR3 runs 10 residues. Germline V gene lookup returns CDR1 SQVTM and CDR2 ANQGSEA. The germline V and J ends were trimmed by 3 bases and 7 bases, with 4 bases remaining between them. The CDR3 region has the DNA TGCAGCGTTGACCGGAATGAGCAGTTCTTC. Amino acids: CSVDRNEQFF.

J is TRBJ2-1 and V is TRBV28; 10 nucleotides align to TRBD1. After removal of 4 bases from V and 4 bases from J, the junction contained 7 bases not matched to a gene. This CDR3 has 16 residues. Germline CDR1 and CDR2: MDHEN and SYDVKM. The CDR3 here is CASSSNRDRGYNEQFF. CDR3 bases: TGTGCCAGCAGTTCAAATCGGGACAGGGGATACAATGAGCAGTTCTTC.

The CDR3 protein is CASSFGLAGPTGELFF. In DNA, the CDR3 is TGTGCCAGCAGTTTCGGACTAGCGGGCCCCACCGGGGAGCTGTTTTTT. The chain carries TRBV27 and TRBJ2-2; TRBD2 aligns across 11 bases. V lost 3 bases to trimming and J lost 4 bases; unmatched junction nucleotides: 4. Germline V gene sequence: CDR1 MNHEY, CDR2 SMNVEV (reference sequence). The CDR3 length is 16 residues.

The V call is TRBV4-2, the J call TRBJ1-1; no clear D. CDR3 length equals 13 residues. Trimming shortened V by 4 bases and J by 1 base, and 7 bases separated the two germline ends. From germline, CDR1 is LGHNA and CDR2 YNFKEQ. The CDR3 reads CASSPEANTEAFF. The CDR3 region has the DNA TGTGCCAGCAGCCCAGAGGCGAACACTGAAGCTTTCTTT.

The chain couples TRBV28 to TRBJ1-5; a possible D gene is TRBD1 (6 bases). The CDR3 covers 17 residues. Germline CDR1 reads MDHEN; CDR2 reads SYDVKM. The V and J ends lost 3 bases and 1 base respectively, with 16 bases between them. CDR3 sequence (DNA): TGTGCCAGCAGTTTGGGCTCTCTCAGGGGAAGCAATCAGCCCCAGCATTTT. Amino acid sequence: CASSLGSLRGSNQPQHF.

This chain connects TRBV30 to TRBJ1-1; D may be TRBD1 (6 bases). Trimming took 1 base from V and 1 from J, leaving 7 bases between them. The germline V gene encodes CDR1 GTSNPN and CDR2 SVGIG (reference sequence). This CDR3 contains 13 residues. CDR3 in DNA: TGTGCCTGGAGTGGAGGGGGGAACACTGAAGCTTTCTTT. It yields the protein CAWSGGGNTEAFF.

The chain has TRBV11-2 and TRBJ1-2; D uncertain. Deletions cut 5 bases from V and 4 bases from J, with 17 bases between. Germline lookup yields CDR1 SGHAT and CDR2 FQNNGV. The CDR3 has 15 amino acids. CDR3: CASSHFWELRYGYTF. The CDR3 bases are TGTGCCAGCAGCCACTTCTGGGAGCTCCGCTATGGCTACACCTTC. Variable domain in full (rest from reference TRBV11-2 and TRBJ1-2): EAGVAQSPRYKIIEKRQSVAFWCNPISGHATLYWYQQILGQGPKLLIQFQNNGVVDDSQLPKDRFSAERLKGVDSTLKIQPAKLEDSAVYLCASSHFWELRYGYTFGSGTRLTVV.

The chain employs TRBV6-5 and TRBJ1-2; 8 bases align to TRBD1. This CDR3 contains 12 residues. Trimming took 5 bases from V and 8 from J; bases not matched to a gene: 4. Germline CDR1 and CDR2: MNHEY and SVGAGI. CDR3: CASSRQGRGYTF. CDR3 nucleotides: TGTGCCAGCAGTCGACAGGGGCGCGGCTACACCTTC.

The V gene is TRBV7-9, the J gene TRBJ2-3, with D uncertain. V gave up 1 base and J gave up 0 bases, with 8 bases separating them. Germline CDR1 SEHNR, CDR2 FQNEAQ (reference sequence). The CDR3 consists of 15 residues. CDR3: CASSLEVASTDTQYF. DNA for the CDR3: TGTGCCAGCAGCTTAGAGGTGGCTAGCACAGATACGCAGTATTTT.

The chain is built from TRBV14 and TRBJ2-1; the D is unclear. This CDR3 region has 16 residues. Germline V gives CDR1 SGHDN, CDR2 FVKESK. V shed 3 bases and J shed 5 bases, with 17 bases lying between them. The CDR3 DNA reads as TGTGCCAGCAGCCATCTTCAGGAGCCGCGGCACAATGAGCAGTTCTTC. Translated: CASSHLQEPRHNEQFF.

The chain uses TRBV7-2 and TRBJ2-3, with 13 bases that match TRBD2. Germline V CDR1 and CDR2: SGHTA, FQGNSA. V lost 5 bases, J lost 6 bases, and 11 bases stayed unmatched. The CDR3 covers 17 residues. The CDR3 protein is CASSVGTSGAPRDTQYF. As DNA, the CDR3 is TGTGCCAGCAGCGTCGGGACTAGCGGGGCCCCGAGGGATACGCAGTATTTT.

V usage is TRBV7-9 and J usage is TRBJ1-2; perhaps TRBD1 as D (6 bases). The CDR3 is 15 residues long. Trimming removed 1 base at V and 2 bases at J, with 11 bases between. Germline V gene lookup returns CDR1 SEHNR and CDR2 FQNEAQ (reference sequence). CDR3 DNA: TGTGCCAGCAGCTTAGACAGGGTGGAGAACTATGGCTACACCTTC. Protein product: CASSLDRVENYGYTF.

J is TRBJ2-2 and V is TRBV7-9; possibly TRBD1 or TRBD2 for D (6 bases each). Germline values: CDR1 SEHNR, CDR2 FQNEAQ (reference sequence). Trimming took 0 bases from V and 7 from J, leaving 9 bases between them. The CDR3 covers 14 residues. CDR3 sequence: CASSLAGGSGELFF. The CDR3 bases are TGTGCCAGCAGCTTAGCGGGGGGCAGCGGGGAGCTGTTTTTT.

V is TRBV6-6 and J is TRBJ1-5; D unresolved. Germline V lookup: CDR1 MNHNY, CDR2 SVGAGI (reference sequence). This CDR3 region has 15 residues. V was clipped by 2 bases and J by 1 base, with 9 bases between them. CDR3 bases: TGTGCCAGCAGTTACAGCGTATCGAGCAATCAGCCCCAGCATTTT. This gives the protein CASSYSVSSNQPQHF.

J is TRBJ2-5 and V is TRBV29-1; D assignment may be TRBD1 or TRBD2 (5 bases each). Germline V gene sequence: CDR1 SQVTM, CDR2 ANQGSEA. CDR3 length: 12 residues. The germline V and J ends were trimmed by 4 bases and 5 bases, with 11 bases remaining between them. The CDR3 region has the DNA TGCAGCGTTGTATGGGGGTTGGAGACCCAGTACTTC. It translates to CSVVWGLETQYF.

This clone was recorded once. V and J are TRBV30 and TRBJ2-7, with TRBD2 matching 10 bases. Trimming removed 0 bases from V and 7 bases from J; junction bases left unmatched: 6. The germline V gene encodes CDR1 GTSNPN and CDR2 SVGIG (reference sequence). The CDR3 runs to 14 residues. The CDR3 reads CAWSVVAGGGEQYF. The CDR3 DNA reads TGTGCCTGGAGTGTGGTAGCGGGAGGAGGTGAGCAGTACTTC.

This chain joins TRBV9 and TRBJ2-3; D uncertain. Germline V gene lookup returns CDR1 SGDLS and CDR2 YYNGEE. V was shortened by 4 bases and J by 0 bases, with 15 bases between the two germline ends. The CDR3 length is 16 residues. CDR3 sequence reads: CASSFGPGLSTDTQYF. In nucleotides, the CDR3 is TGTGCCAGCAGCTTCGGCCCAGGCCTTAGCACAGATACGCAGTATTTT.

The chain couples TRBV6-5 to TRBJ2-7; no definite D call. The CDR3 is 14 amino acids. The V and J ends lost 2 bases and 2 bases respectively, with 10 bases between them. Germline CDR1 MNHEY, CDR2 SVGAGI. The CDR3 loop is CASSYRQPTYEQYF. CDR3 DNA: TGTGCCAGCAGTTACAGGCAGCCGACCTACGAGCAGTACTTC.

This sequence joins TRBV6-6 and TRBJ2-1; no clear D gene. Trimming cost V 5 bases and J 7 bases, with 15 bases left between them. The CDR3 extends over 14 amino acids. Germline V gene lookup returns CDR1 MNHNY and CDR2 SVGAGI (reference sequence). CDR3 sequence (DNA): TGTGCCAGCAGTCCTGGCTTCACCGTGAATGAGCAGTTCTTC. Translated, it gives CASSPGFTVNEQFF.